What follows is one T cell receptor beta chain and its context. Trimming cost V 6 bases and J 0 bases; bases outside gene matches: 2. Germline assignment: CDR1 MDHEN and CDR2 SYDVKM. This CDR3 contains 15 residues. Authors' processing steps: Reference gene primer amplification gave estimated nucleated cell counts. The method was immunoSEQ multiplex PCR; TCRdb's version includes in-frame clones alone and lacks a portion of them. D and trimming were read from the DNA, whereas the V and J calls and clone size are those reported in that table. The sample lists about 120,000 clones; 80% to 90% were seen once. These data come from a study of blood T cell repertoires in COVID-19. As for the study in general: The United States, Italy and Spain provided the acute and convalescent COVID-19 samples.

The sequence derives from a human donor in a cohort sampled during active COVID-19. The sample taken for sequencing was peripheral blood. The chain combines TRBV28 with TRBJ2-6; 7 positions match TRBD1. CDR3 protein: CASRGQPSGANVLTF. CDR3 nucleotide sequence: TGTGCCAGCAGGGGACAGCCCTCTGGGGCCAACGTCCTGACTTTC. Together with reference TRBV28 and TRBJ2-6, the CDR3 gives the full variable domain: DVKVTQSSRYLVKRTGEKVFLECVQDMDHENMFWYRQDPGLGLRLIYFSYDVKMKEKGDIPEGYSVSREKKERFSLILESASTNQTSMYLCASRGQPSGANVLTFGAGSRLTVL.